Listed below are T cell receptor beta chains from one sample, sequenced in a study of T-cell memory formation after mild COVID-19. TCRdb reprocessed the 5' RACE reads via MiXCR and lists one record per CDR3 protein. The data show about 40,000 distinct CDR3 sequences, over 10% seen once. Input material: PBMCs or a T cell subset sorted from them (not recorded which). The receptors were gathered from a man aged 18 to 30 who had mild COVID-19 (a few samples of this study predate the infection). Cell type and time point are not known. The conserved cysteine and the conserved F or W are not part of the CDR3 here.

CDR3 protein | J gene | V gene
ASSLGGAGANVLT | TRBJ2-6 | TRBV7-2
ASSPRQGRVNGYT | TRBJ1-2 | TRBV7-2
ASSLAHQETQY | TRBJ2-5 | TRBV7-9
ASAIGGGIYGYT | TRBJ1-2 | TRBV28
ASIQEVDKNIQY | TRBJ2-4 | TRBV7-3
ASSLAGWADTQY | TRBJ2-3 | TRBV7-8
ASSLNQEKLF | TRBJ1-4 | TRBV7-2
ATQGAAGANVLT | TRBJ2-6 | TRBV24-1
SGGGGAGDTQY | TRBJ2-3 | TRBV29-1
ASSYRVDYGYT | TRBJ1-2 | TRBV6-2/TRBV6-3
ASSLAAGPPPWGTQY | TRBJ2-5 | TRBV7-9
ASSTGIRDTEAF | TRBJ1-1 | TRBV9
ASSYPSGTVADTQY | TRBJ2-3 | TRBV6-2/TRBV6-3
ASSPPDAGGKETQY | TRBJ2-5 | TRBV3-2
ASSFLNTGELF | TRBJ2-2 | TRBV7-2
ASSRPPGTSDNEQF | TRBJ2-1 | TRBV7-3
ASSQFKGVNTEAF | TRBJ1-1 | TRBV7-2
ASSLASGGSYNEQF | TRBJ2-1 | TRBV11-1
SASSVPYNEQF | TRBJ2-1 | TRBV20-1
ASSYSSSGAKNIQY | TRBJ2-4 | TRBV6-5
ASSQGPGNTEPQH | TRBJ1-5 | TRBV4-3
ASSGEWATYEAF | TRBJ1-1 | TRBV6-5
ASRGLWGEPNYGYT | TRBJ1-2 | TRBV27
ASSLAQGNTIY | TRBJ1-3 | TRBV5-4
ASSPRDRSGYSNQPQH | TRBJ1-5 | TRBV7-8